This TCR beta chain was documented in a study of cytomegalovirus exposure and HLA in healthy donors. As for the study in general: An early data release held tens of millions of unique TCRs from HLA-typed donors.

The junction had 7 bases not matched to a gene; V was cut back by 1 base and J by 5 bases. CDR1 and CDR2 from the germline V gene are LNHDA and SQIVND (reference sequence). The CDR3 consists of 16 residues. Primers for the PCR totalled 60 Vbeta and 13 Jbeta. Method: immunoSEQ multiplex PCR; TCRdb's copy keeps in-frame clones and lacks some. In total, the table holds more than 50,000 clones. The receptor was isolated from a man aged 18 to 30 in good health and CMV-seropositive. Sequenced input: PBMCs. The chain joins TRBV19 to TRBJ2-3; 9 bases align to TRBD2. This CDR3 is CASSIGAGGALDTQYF. CDR3 sequence (DNA): TGTGCCAGTAGTATAGGAGCGGGAGGTGCTTTAGATACGCAGTATTTT.